The T cell receptor (beta chain) described here comes from a study of T cells in Graves' hyperthyroidism and ophthalmopathy. Across the study: Peripheral blood was acquired at first diagnosis, ahead of any therapy whatsoever.

RNA transcripts served as the template for amplifying TCR beta CDR3 regions. In the first-round RT-PCR of the TCR CDR3, the HTBI primer set was used. MiXCR, applied by TCRdb to the multiplex PCR reads, yields one record per CDR3 protein. This sample has around 110,000 distinct CDR3 sequences; approximately 15% occur once, and the top ten carry about 45%. The table lists this clonotype with many counts. Its antigen is unknown. Stable disease denoted Graves' hyperthyroidism without ophthalmopathy progression within 18 months. Researchers barred patients who had uncontrolled infection, other autoimmune disease, pregnancy or lactation. Findings and limits, study-wide: In the blood, most expanded thyroid clonotypes above 0.001 appeared as well.

Trimming shortened V by 3 bases and J by 6 bases, and 9 bases separated the two germline ends. The CDR3 runs to 13 residues. Germline CDR1 is MNHEY and CDR2 is SMNVEV (reference sequence). The receptor's source is a woman aged 45 to 65 with Graves' hyperthyroidism. The chain employs TRBV27 and TRBJ1-5, with D perhaps TRBD1 (5 bases). The sample taken for sequencing was blood. This CDR3 is CASSLGGAQPQHF. In DNA form, the CDR3 reads TGTGCCAGCAGTTTGGGAGGGGCTCAGCCCCAGCATTTT.